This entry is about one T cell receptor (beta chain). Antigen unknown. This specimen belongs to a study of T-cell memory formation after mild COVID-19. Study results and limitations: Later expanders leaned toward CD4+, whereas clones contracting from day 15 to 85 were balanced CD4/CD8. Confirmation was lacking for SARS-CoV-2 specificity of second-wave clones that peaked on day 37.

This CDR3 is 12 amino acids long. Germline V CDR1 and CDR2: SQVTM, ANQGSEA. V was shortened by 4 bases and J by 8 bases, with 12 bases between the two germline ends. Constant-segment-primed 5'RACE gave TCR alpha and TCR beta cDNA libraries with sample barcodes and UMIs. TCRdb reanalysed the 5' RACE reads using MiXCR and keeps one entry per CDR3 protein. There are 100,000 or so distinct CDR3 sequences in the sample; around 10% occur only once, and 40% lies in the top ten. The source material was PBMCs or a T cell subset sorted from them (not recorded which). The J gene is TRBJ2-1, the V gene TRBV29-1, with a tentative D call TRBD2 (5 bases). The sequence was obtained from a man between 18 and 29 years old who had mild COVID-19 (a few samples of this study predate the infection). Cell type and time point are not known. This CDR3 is CSVGTRGDEQFF. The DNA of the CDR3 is TGCAGCGTTGGGACCCGGGGAGATGAGCAGTTCTTC.